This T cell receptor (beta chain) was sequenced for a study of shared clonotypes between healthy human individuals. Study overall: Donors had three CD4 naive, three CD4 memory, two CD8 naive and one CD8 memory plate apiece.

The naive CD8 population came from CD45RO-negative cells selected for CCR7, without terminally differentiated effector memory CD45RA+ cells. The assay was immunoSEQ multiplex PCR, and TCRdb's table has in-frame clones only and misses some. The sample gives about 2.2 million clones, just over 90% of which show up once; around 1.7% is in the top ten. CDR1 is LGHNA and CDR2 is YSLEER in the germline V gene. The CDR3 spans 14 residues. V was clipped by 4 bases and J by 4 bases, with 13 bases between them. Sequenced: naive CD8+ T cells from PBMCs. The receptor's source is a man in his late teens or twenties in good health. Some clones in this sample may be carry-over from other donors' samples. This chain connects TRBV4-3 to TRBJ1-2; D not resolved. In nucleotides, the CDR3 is TGCGCCAGCAGCCCCCGGACGGGATTCTATGGCTACACCTTC. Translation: CASSPRTGFYGYTF.